The clone carrying this T cell receptor beta chain was detected only a few times. Antigen unknown. The data derive from a study of T-cell memory formation after mild COVID-19. In TCRdb, the 5' RACE reads were re-called with MiXCR into one record per CDR3 protein. The sample lists 92,000 or so distinct CDR3 sequences; roughly 16% were seen once. Findings of the study overall: Whether day 37 second-wave clones are SARS-CoV-2-specific was not confirmed. CD4+ contracting clones lay mainly in CM and EM, CD8+ ones in EMRA.

The V and J ends lost 3 bases and 0 bases, in that order; junction bases with no gene match: 8. The CDR3 spans 16 residues. CDR1 and CDR2 from the germline V gene are SQVTM and ANQGSEA. The chain couples TRBV29-1 to TRBJ2-1; 7 bases fit TRBD1. The sequenced sample was PBMCs or a T cell subset sorted from them (not recorded which). The sequence was collected from a young man who had mild COVID-19 (a few samples of this study predate the infection). Cell type and time point are not known. CDR3 region: CSVEVTGTSSYNEQFF. The CDR3 DNA follows: TGCAGCGTTGAGGTGACAGGGACGTCCTCCTACAATGAGCAGTTCTTC.